The 12 T cell receptor beta chains reported below all come from one sample, sequenced in a study of post-analysis software for immune sequencing data. Study-level findings and limits: Compared with controls, patients had more of about 5 TRBV segments, including TRBV5-6, TRBV5-1 and TRBV20-1.

The antigens of these receptors remain unknown. Unique molecular identifiers tagged the TCR beta cDNA libraries. TCRdb re-called the PCR reads through MiXCR, storing one row per CDR3 protein. The table includes about 770,000 distinct CDR3 sequences, 46% detected once. Sequenced: blood. These receptor sequences come from a girl aged 10 to 17 with multiple sclerosis.

The chain recombines TRBV5-1 with TRBJ2-6, with D maybe TRBD2 (6 bases). V was trimmed by 4 bases and J by 4 bases, leaving 9 bases between them. Per the germline V gene, CDR1 is SGHRS and CDR2 is YFSETQ. The CDR3 totals 14 residues. The CDR3 DNA is TGCGCCAGCAGCCGGGAGACCGGGGCCAACGTCCTGACTTTC. Translating gives CASSRETGANVLTF.

This clonotype was found a few times. The gene calls are TRBV3-1 and TRBJ2-1, with 14 positions matching TRBD2. The CDR3 spans 21 residues. Germline V CDR1 and CDR2: LGHDT, YNNKEL (reference sequence). The trim removed 6 bases at V and 2 bases at J, leaving 18 bases unmatched. The CDR3 region is CASSPTTGTSGRGRTYNEQFF. DNA for the CDR3: TGTGCCAGCAGTCCTACTACCGGGACTAGCGGGAGAGGGAGAACCTACAATGAGCAGTTCTTC.

The V gene is TRBV20-1, the J gene TRBJ2-1; 11 nucleotides line up with TRBD2. V lost 1 base, J lost 9 bases, and 11 bases stayed unmatched. The CDR3 is made up of 16 amino acids. Per the germline V gene, CDR1 is DFQATT and CDR2 is SNEGSKA (reference sequence). The DNA for the CDR3 is TGCAGTGCTAGAGGACCTACTAGCGGGAGCTTCGGTGAGCAGTTCTTC. Its translation: CSARGPTSGSFGEQFF.

This clonotype was observed at least ten times. A junction end diverges from the germline sequence, so it may reflect a read error. The V call is TRBV5-1, the J call TRBJ2-7, with 8 bases fitting TRBD2. The germline V gene encodes CDR1 SGHRS and CDR2 YFSETQ. The CDR3 extends over 13 amino acids. The CDR3 bases are TGTGCCAGCAGCTTAGCGGGGTCCTACGAGCAGTACTTC. Protein product: CASSLAGSYEQYF.

This clonotype was recorded a few times. J is TRBJ2-7 and V is TRBV11-2, with D hard to call. Trimming removed 5 bases at V and 3 bases at J, with 14 bases between. The length of the CDR3 is 14 residues. Germline-derived CDR1 and CDR2 are SGHAT and FQNNGV. Written as DNA, the CDR3 is TGTGCCAGCAGCCCGAGCTCAATCAGCTACGAGCAGTACTTC. Its translation is CASSPSSISYEQYF.

V is TRBV20-1 and J is TRBJ2-4; D is perhaps TRBD1 (6 bases). The germline gives CDR1 DFQATT, CDR2 SNEGSKA (reference sequence). This CDR3 has 15 residues. With 3 bases removed from V and 0 bases from J, the gap between germline ends came to 12 bases. The CDR3 sequence: CSASGDILAKNIQYF. Written as DNA, the CDR3 is TGCAGTGCTAGCGGGGACATACTAGCCAAAAACATTCAGTACTTC.

This clonotype was counted a few times. V and J are TRBV18 and TRBJ2-3; TRBD2 matches 12 bases. Germline values: CDR1 KGHSH, CDR2 LQKENI. V lost 8 bases to trimming and J lost 6 bases; unmatched junction nucleotides: 9. The CDR3 consists of 15 residues. CDR3 residues: CASTLTSGRGDTQYF. The CDR3 bases are TGTGCCAGCACCCTGACTAGCGGGAGAGGGGATACGCAGTATTTT.

This clonotype was recorded a few times. The chain uses TRBV20-1 and TRBJ2-7, with 7 nucleotides matching TRBD2. The CDR3 runs 14 residues. V gave up 6 bases and J gave up 2 bases; unmatched junction bases: 10. Germline CDR1 reads DFQATT; CDR2 reads SNEGSKA (reference sequence). CDR3 protein: CSATLAGLTYEQYF. In nucleotides, the CDR3 is TGCAGTGCAACTTTAGCGGGCTTAACCTACGAGCAGTACTTC.

This clonotype was detected only a few times. The CDR3 DNA follows: TGTGCCAGCAGTGGGAGGGCGGGGTTTCAAGAGACCCAGTACTTC. Its translation: CASSGRAGFQETQYF. The chain recombines TRBV6-1 with TRBJ2-5; D may be TRBD2 (6 bases). Germline CDR1 reads MNHNS; CDR2 reads SASEGT. The germline V and J ends were trimmed by 4 bases and 2 bases, with 14 bases remaining between them. The CDR3 loop spans 15 amino acids.

This clonotype has just a few counts. The chain employs TRBV5-1 and TRBJ2-1; D could derive from TRBD1 or TRBD2 (5 bases each). Per the germline V gene, CDR1 is SGHRS and CDR2 is YFSETQ. The CDR3 consists of 12 residues. V was trimmed by 6 bases and J by 6 bases, leaving 10 bases between them. CDR3 sequence: CASKRGGNEQFF. The CDR3 bases are TGCGCCAGCAAACGGGGCGGCAATGAGCAGTTCTTC. The full variable domain, completed using reference TRBV5-1 and TRBJ2-1, is KAGVTQTPRYLIKTRGQQVTLSCSPISGHRSVSWYQQTPGQGLQFLFEYFSETQRNKGNFPGRFSGRQFSNSRSEMNVSTLELGDSALYLCASKRGGNEQFFGPGTRLTVL.

V usage is TRBV7-9 and J usage is TRBJ2-1; 15 bases match TRBD2. The V segment lost 5 bases and the J segment 9 bases; nucleotides outside the gene matches: 5. The CDR3 loop spans 15 amino acids. Looked up from germline, CDR1 is SEHNR and CDR2 is FQNEAQ (reference sequence). In nucleotides, the CDR3 is TGTGCCAGCAGCCCCCGGACTAGCGGGAGGGTTGAGCAGTTCTTC. Its protein is CASSPRTSGRVEQFF.

The chain has TRBV10-3 and TRBJ1-1; no firm D call. Germline CDR1 ENHRY, CDR2 SYGVKD. Between the trimmed V and J ends, which lost 4 bases and 5 bases, there was a span of 11 bases. This CDR3 region has 13 residues. For the CDR3, the DNA is TGTGCCATCAGTGGTCTAGGTGGTACTGAAGCTTTCTTT. The encoded protein is CAISGLGGTEAFF.